This T cell receptor (beta chain) was sequenced for a study of cytomegalovirus exposure and HLA in healthy donors. There are 17 residues in the CDR3. V lost 4 bases, J lost 2 bases, and 9 bases stayed unmatched. CDR1 SGHNT and CDR2 YYREEE come from the germline V gene (reference sequence). Method: immunoSEQ multiplex PCR; TCRdb's copy keeps in-frame clones and lacks some. The sample carries about 120,000 clones, roughly 95% recorded once. The source material was PBMCs. V and J are TRBV5-4 and TRBJ2-1; 10 nucleotides line up with TRBD2. This clonotype was sampled from a man aged 18 to 30 in good health and CMV-seronegative. The CDR3 loop reads CASSPGLALGPYNEQFF. The CDR3 region has the DNA TGTGCCAGCAGCCCGGGACTAGCGCTGGGTCCCTACAATGAGCAGTTCTTC.